The sequence of this T cell receptor beta chain was determined in a study of OX40 agonist ivuxolimab in advanced cancers. This clone was detected only a few times. This table comes from immunoSEQ multiplex PCR, and its TCRdb copy is limited to in-frame clones, with some not included. This table holds 55,000 to 90,000 clones, approximately 78% found once. With 4 bases removed from V and 3 bases from J, the gap between germline ends came to 12 bases. The germline CDR1 and CDR2 sequences are MGHDK and SYGVNS. This CDR3 comprises 15 residues. The chain links TRBV25-1 to TRBJ1-4, with a possible D match to TRBD1 (5 bases). The source material was CD4+ or CD8+ T cells sorted from blood, sampled in a trial of the OX40 agonist ivuxolimab. The clonotype originates from an adult with an advanced solid tumor such as melanoma, head and neck, liver or kidney cancer. This CDR3 reads CASSAGGAANEKLFF. DNA of the CDR3: TGTGCCAGCAGTGCGGGGGGAGCGGCTAATGAAAAACTGTTTTTT.